What follows is one T cell receptor beta chain and its context. The record originates from a study of blood T cell repertoires in COVID-19. Study details: Sources were T cells, B-cell-depleted T cells, or PBMCs; the material itself was cDNA or gDNA.

Per the authors' pipeline: Cell counts per sample came from amplifying reference gene primers. The repertoire was sequenced with immunoSEQ multiplex PCR; TCRdb's copy has only in-frame clones and lacks some. V and J calls plus clone size are reproduced from that table; the DNA served to infer D and trimming. Here the sample spans 200,000 or so clones, roughly 84% being singletons. The sequence derives from a woman younger than 45 who had recovered from COVID-19. What was sequenced was peripheral blood.

The chain's CDR3 is CAWGPEVDEKLFF. The CDR3, as DNA: TGTGCCTGGGGCCCAGAGGTAGATGAAAAACTGTTTTTT. The genes are TRBV30 and TRBJ1-4; D call uncertain. This CDR3 comprises 13 residues. The germline CDR1 and CDR2 sequences are GTSNPN and SVGIG (reference sequence). V was cut by 5 bases and J by 6 bases, with 13 bases left in between.